This T cell receptor (beta chain) emerged from a study of T cells after posttransplantation cyclophosphamide. Findings and limits, study-wide: TRB clonality was highly associated with recipient CMV seropositivity and reactivation. Later post-transplant blood repertoires were often dominated by donor CD8+ memory clones.

As regards this clone: Its antigen is not identified.

TCRdb keeps only in-frame clones here, not all; method: immunoSEQ multiplex PCR. The sample contains roughly 16,000 clones, none of them singletons. Germline V gives CDR1 GTSNPN, CDR2 SVGIG (reference sequence). With 4 bases clipped from V and 8 bases from J, the junction kept 5 bases outside the gene matches. There are 13 residues in the CDR3. Busulfan-fludarabine conditioning, marrow transplant, and cyclophosphamide on days +3 and +4 were administered. The sequencing here drew on PBMCs, taken after allogeneic stem cell transplant with posttransplant cyclophosphamide. The gene calls are TRBV30 and TRBJ1-6; TRBD1 aligns across 7 bases. The receptor was isolated from a female patient between 30 and 40 years old who received an allogeneic stem cell transplant from a related donor, was CMV-positive, and had no GVHD. Part of the T cell pool may stem from the graft donor. In DNA, the CDR3 is TGTGCCTGGACGGGGACAGACTATTCACCCCTCCACTTT. This sequence encodes CAWTGTDYSPLHF. Full variable domain (missing parts from reference TRBV30 and TRBJ1-6): SQTIHQWPATLVQPVGSPLSLECTVEGTSNPNLYWYRQAAGRGLQLLFYSVGIGQISSEVPQNLSASRPQDRQFILSSKKLLLSDSGFYLCAWTGTDYSPLHFGNGTRLTVT.